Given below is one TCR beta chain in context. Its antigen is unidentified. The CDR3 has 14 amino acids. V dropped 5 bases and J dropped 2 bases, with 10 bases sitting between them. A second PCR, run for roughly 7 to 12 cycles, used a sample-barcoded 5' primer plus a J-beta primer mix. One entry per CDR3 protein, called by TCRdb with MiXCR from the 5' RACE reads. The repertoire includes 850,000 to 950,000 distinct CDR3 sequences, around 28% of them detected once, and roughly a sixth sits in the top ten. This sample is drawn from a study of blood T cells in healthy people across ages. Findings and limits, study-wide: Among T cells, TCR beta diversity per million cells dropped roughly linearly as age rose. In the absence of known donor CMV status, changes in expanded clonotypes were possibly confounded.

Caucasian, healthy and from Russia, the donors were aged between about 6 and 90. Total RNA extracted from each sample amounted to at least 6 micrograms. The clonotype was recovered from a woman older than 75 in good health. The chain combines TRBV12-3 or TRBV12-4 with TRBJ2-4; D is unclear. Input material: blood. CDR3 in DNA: TGTGCCAGCAGTCCCCTTTCTACCAAAAACATTCAGTACTTC. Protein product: CASSPLSTKNIQYF.